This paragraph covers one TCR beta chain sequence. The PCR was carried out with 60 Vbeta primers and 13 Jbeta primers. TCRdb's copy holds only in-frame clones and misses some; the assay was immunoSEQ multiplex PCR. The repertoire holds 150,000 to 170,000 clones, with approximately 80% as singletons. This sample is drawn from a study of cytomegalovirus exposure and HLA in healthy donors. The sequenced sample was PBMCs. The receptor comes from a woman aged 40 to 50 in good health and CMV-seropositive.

The CDR3 here is CASRGSGTSTDTQYF. CDR3 DNA: TGCGCCAGCAGGGGTAGCGGAACGAGCACAGATACGCAGTATTTT. V and J are TRBV5-1 and TRBJ2-3; D is perhaps TRBD2 (6 bases). Trimming took 5 bases from V and 0 from J, leaving 13 bases between them. The CDR3 runs to 15 residues. Looked up from germline, CDR1 is SGHRS and CDR2 is YFSETQ. The complete variable domain, with remaining parts taken from reference TRBV5-1 and TRBJ2-3, reads KAGVTQTPRYLIKTRGQQVTLSCSPISGHRSVSWYQQTPGQGLQFLFEYFSETQRNKGNFPGRFSGRQFSNSRSEMNVSTLELGDSALYLCASRGSGTSTDTQYFGPGTRLTVL.